This TCR beta chain was identified in a study of tumor-infiltrating lymphocytes in localized non-small cell lung cancer. For the study at large: The cohort mixed smokers and never-smokers, several histologies, and some post-neoadjuvant-chemotherapy samples. Resected tumor was paired with non-adjacent uninvolved lung from the same patient. Study-wide results and limits: TCR sequencing covered a subset of patients with enough tissue. TCRbeta sequencing showed higher T cell infiltration in tumors than uninvolved lung.

Repertoires were generated with immunoSEQ multiplex PCR, while TCRdb's copy carries only in-frame clones and drops some. The repertoire holds about 12,000 clones, with around 84% as singletons. Comment on this clone: What it recognizes is unknown.

The material sequenced was lung tumor tissue. The TCR originated in a human donor with non-small cell lung cancer.

The CDR3 here is CASSPWTGYEDYGYTF. Written as DNA, the CDR3 is TGTGCCAGCAGCCCCTGGACAGGGTACGAGGACTATGGCTACACCTTC. This chain joins TRBV5-4 and TRBJ1-2; 8 nucleotides align to TRBD1. Germline V gene lookup returns CDR1 SGHNT and CDR2 YYREEE (reference sequence). The CDR3 is 16 amino acids. Trimming at V came to 4 bases and at J to 3 bases, leaving 11 bases not matched to a gene.